This T cell receptor (beta chain) is from a study of cytomegalovirus exposure and HLA in healthy donors. Looking at the study overall: Caucasian-associated ancestry cluster membership applied to over 80% of several hundred genotyped donors.

Study-level results: Later examination showed HLA-associated TCR beta chains had greater clonal expansion than equally common others.

V lost 2 bases and J 6 bases, leaving 8 bases between the germline ends. The CDR3 extends over 12 amino acids. The V gene's germline CDR1 is MNHEY and CDR2 SVGAGI. The PCR employed 60 Vbeta primers together with 13 Jbeta primers. Assay used: immunoSEQ multiplex PCR; TCRdb lists only in-frame clones, some missing. There are hundreds of thousands of clones in the sample; 82% occur only once, and 0.58% lies in the top ten. This clone was counted only a few times. As yet, its antigen is unknown. Other DNA sequences from this sample encode an identical CDR3 as well. V and J are TRBV6-5 and TRBJ2-7, with TRBD1 as a possible D gene (5 bases). The sample taken for sequencing was PBMCs. The receptor comes from a woman between 40 and 55 years old in good health and CMV-seronegative. CDR3 DNA: TGTGCCAGCAGTTACCGGCAGGGCGAGCAGTACTTC. It specifies CASSYRQGEQYF.